The 24 T cell receptor beta chains below come from one sample, sequenced in a study of T cells and copy number aberrations in small-cell lung cancer. Using immunoSEQ multiplex PCR, the repertoire was profiled, and TCRdb retains in-frame clones only, with some absent. The profile covers around 9,200 clones, with about 80% appearing a single time and 30% to 40% taken by the ten largest. Sequencing input: normal tissue next to the tumor. These receptors were collected from a man aged 60 to 75 with small cell lung cancer.

V gene TRBV7-2 combines with J gene TRBJ2-7, with 7 bases fitting TRBD1. This CDR3 spans 15 amino acids. CDR1 is SGHTA, CDR2 FQGNSA, per germline. V shed 0 bases and J 3 bases; nucleotides not matched to a gene: 5. CDR3 in DNA: TGTGCCAGCAGCTTAGCCGGACAGGCGTACTACGAGCAGTACTTC. Its translation: CASSLAGQAYYEQYF. Full variable domain (outside the CDR3, taken from reference TRBV7-2 and TRBJ2-7): GAGVSQSPSNKVTEKGKDVELRCDPISGHTALYWYRQSLGQGLEFLIYFQGNSAPDKSGLPSDRFSAERTGGSVSTLTIQRTQQEDSAVYLCASSLAGQAYYEQYFGPGTRLTVT.

V usage is TRBV7-6 and J usage is TRBJ2-7; D is possibly TRBD1 (5 bases). This CDR3 comprises 14 residues. The V end was cut by 0 bases, the J end by 3 bases, with 9 bases between. Germline CDR1 and CDR2: SGHVS and FNYEAQ. The CDR3 sequence: CASSLAHRSYEQYF. CDR3 in DNA: TGTGCCAGCAGCTTAGCGCACAGGAGCTACGAGCAGTACTTC.

The rearrangement joins TRBV10-3 to TRBJ1-5, with 7 bases that match TRBD1. The CDR3 is 15 residues long. Germline V gives CDR1 ENHRY, CDR2 SYGVKD. The J segment lost 6 bases and the V segment lost 3 bases, leaving 8 bases of the junction unmatched. The CDR3 region is CAISDPPGGGQPQHF. Here the CDR3 DNA reads TGTGCCATCAGTGATCCGCCAGGGGGTGGTCAGCCCCAGCATTTT.

This chain connects TRBV11-3 to TRBJ2-5, with TRBD2 as a possible D gene (7 bases). V lost 0 bases and J lost 4, with 18 bases in between. The CDR3 runs 17 residues. From germline, CDR1 is SGHNT and CDR2 YENEEA. CDR3 DNA: TGTGCCAGCAGCTTAGATCACGGTGCGGGGGCCTCAGAGACCCAGTACTTC. Translation: CASSLDHGAGASETQYF.

This chain connects TRBV28 to TRBJ1-2, with a possible D match to TRBD1 (5 bases). Germline V gene lookup returns CDR1 MDHEN and CDR2 SYDVKM. The CDR3 runs 16 residues. The ends were cut back, 6 bases at V and 5 bases at J, with 22 bases in the middle. DNA for the CDR3: TGTGCCAGCAGACTTAGAGGGCGTTCCGAGGGGTATGGCTACACCTTC. Its translation is CASRLRGRSEGYGYTF.

The gene calls are TRBV30 and TRBJ2-3; the match to TRBD2 covers 8 bases. Germline V gene lookup returns CDR1 GTSNPN and CDR2 SVGIG (reference sequence). CDR3 length: 15 residues. The trim removed 5 bases at V and 3 bases at J, leaving 10 bases unmatched. CDR3 nucleotides: TGTGCCTGGGGAGGAGATAGCGGGAAGACAGATACGCAGTATTTT. The encoded protein is CAWGGDSGKTDTQYF.

V and J are TRBV6-1 and TRBJ1-1, with a possible D match to TRBD1 (6 bases). V was shortened by 3 bases and J by 4 bases, with 18 bases between the two germline ends. Germline CDR1 is MNHNS and CDR2 is SASEGT. The CDR3 is 16 residues long. Here the CDR3 reads CASSDSARGISTEAFF. The CDR3 nucleotides read TGTGCCAGCAGTGATTCGGCCAGGGGAATTAGCACTGAAGCTTTCTTT.

The rearrangement links TRBV5-4 to TRBJ2-7; unclear D gene. V dropped 3 bases and J dropped 1 base, with 14 bases sitting between them. The CDR3 has 15 amino acids. Germline CDR1 reads SGHNT; CDR2 reads YYREEE (reference sequence). CDR3 amino acids: CASSSKDRASYEQYF. The CDR3 coding sequence is TGTGCCAGCAGCTCTAAGGATAGAGCGTCCTACGAGCAGTACTTC.

This clone was observed a few times. The V and J genes are TRBV5-6 and TRBJ2-1; no clear D gene. Germline CDR1 SGHDT, CDR2 YYEEEE. This CDR3 comprises 12 residues. The ends were cut back, 1 base at V and 10 bases at J, with 9 bases in the middle. CDR3 DNA sequence: TGTGCCAGCAGCTTGTCGCGGCGGGAGCAGTTCTTC. Translated, it gives CASSLSRREQFF.

This rearrangement joins TRBV6-5 to TRBJ1-3, with D possibly being TRBD1 (5 bases). V dropped 0 bases and J dropped 2 bases, with 8 bases sitting between them. In germline, CDR1 is MNHEY, CDR2 SVGAGI. The CDR3 is made up of 15 amino acids. DNA of the CDR3: TGTGCCAGCAGTTACTCCGGGACGACTGGAAACACCATATATTTT. This encodes CASSYSGTTGNTIYF.

The DNA of the CDR3 is TGTGCCAGCAGTGGGGGGACAGGGCCCCACTCTGGAAACACCATATATTTT. Its protein is CASSGGTGPHSGNTIYF. The chain joins TRBV6-4 to TRBJ1-3; 9 bases agree with TRBD1. V was clipped by 4 bases and J by 0 bases; unmatched bases: 7. There are 17 residues in the CDR3. CDR1 is MRHNA, CDR2 SNTAGT, per germline.

The chain combines TRBV2 with TRBJ2-1, with D uncertain. This CDR3 region has 15 residues. V was clipped by 0 bases and J by 8 bases, with 14 bases between them. Germline V gene lookup returns CDR1 SNHLY and CDR2 FYNNEI. The CDR3 DNA reads as TGTGCCAGCAGTGAAGCGCTTCGGCATTTCGATGAGCAGTTCTTC. Translation gives CASSEALRHFDEQFF.

The chain links TRBV2 to TRBJ1-1; 7 nucleotides align to TRBD1. Trimming removed 4 bases from V and 3 bases from J; junction bases left unmatched: 5. Germline V gene data show CDR1 as SNHLY and CDR2 as FYNNEI. The CDR3 is 14 amino acids. CDR3 coding DNA: TGTGCCAGCAGTGTGGTACAGGGGTACACTGAAGCTTTCTTT. Translated, it gives CASSVVQGYTEAFF.

Only a few counts were recorded for this clone. The V call is TRBV30, the J call TRBJ2-1; 11 bases line up with TRBD1. Trimming at V came to 0 bases and at J to 7 bases, leaving 5 bases not matched to a gene. CDR3 length: 15 amino acids. Germline lookup yields CDR1 GTSNPN and CDR2 SVGIG (reference sequence). CDR3 nucleotide sequence: TGTGCCTGGAGTGTCCCCGGGACAGGGGGAAATGAGCAGTTCTTC. It encodes CAWSVPGTGGNEQFF.

This chain uses TRBV19 with TRBJ1-1; tentative D call: TRBD1 (6 bases). Germline V lookup: CDR1 LNHDA, CDR2 SQIVND (reference sequence). The CDR3 has 16 amino acids. V shed 4 bases and J shed 2 bases, with 17 bases lying between them. The CDR3 here is CASSRGRGAVNTEAFF. Here the CDR3 DNA reads TGTGCCAGTAGTAGGGGGAGGGGGGCCGTCAACACTGAAGCTTTCTTT.

The chain uses TRBV7-6 and TRBJ2-7, with 8 positions matching TRBD1. This CDR3 has 15 amino acids. Trimming at V came to 0 bases and at J to 6 bases, leaving 7 bases not matched to a gene. Germline V gene sequence: CDR1 SGHVS, CDR2 FNYEAQ. The CDR3 loop reads CASSLAATGVSEQYF. The CDR3 DNA reads TGTGCCAGCAGCTTAGCCGCGACAGGGGTAAGCGAGCAGTACTTC.

The chain employs TRBV6-5 and TRBJ2-1; 10 bases agree with TRBD2. CDR3 length equals 13 residues. After removal of 7 bases from V and 7 bases from J, the junction contained 4 bases not matched to a gene. Germline CDR1 is MNHEY and CDR2 is SVGAGI. The CDR3 loop reads CASMSSGRNEQFF. The CDR3 region has the DNA TGTGCCAGCATGAGTAGCGGGAGGAATGAGCAGTTCTTC.

The rearrangement uses TRBV18 and TRBJ2-5; D is ambiguous. The V and J ends lost 6 bases and 5 bases respectively, with 13 bases between them. The CDR3 is 13 amino acids. CDR1 KGHSH and CDR2 LQKENI come from the germline V gene. In DNA form, the CDR3 reads TGTGCCAGCTCCCCGACTTGGGCGGAGACCCAGTACTTC. This translates into CASSPTWAETQYF. Combining the CDR3 with reference TRBV18 and TRBJ2-5 gives the whole variable domain NAGVMQNPRHLVRRRGQEARLRCSPMKGHSHVYWYRQLPEEGLKFMVYLQKENIIDESGMPKERFSAEFPKEGPSILRIQQVVRGDSAAYFCASSPTWAETQYFGPGTRLLVL.

This clone was detected only a few times. The V and J genes are TRBV10-1 and TRBJ2-7; 11 nucleotides line up with TRBD1. CDR1 and CDR2 (germline): WNHNN, SYGVQD (reference sequence). The J segment lost 9 bases and the V segment lost 3 bases, leaving 7 bases of the junction unmatched. This CDR3 region has 14 residues. Here the CDR3 reads CASSDGRTGGVQYF. The CDR3 nucleotides are TGCGCCAGCAGTGACGGCCGGACAGGGGGCGTGCAGTACTTC.

The chain is built from TRBV5-3 and TRBJ2-2; D possibly corresponds to TRBD1 (5 bases). TRBV5-3 is known as an ORF, though its function is uncertain. The CDR3 covers 16 residues. The V end was cut by 4 bases, the J end by 5 bases, with 18 bases between. The CDR3 loop reads CARSVSGPQDTGELFF. DNA for the CDR3: TGTGCCAGAAGCGTATCCGGGCCACAGGATACCGGGGAGCTGTTTTTT.

The chain joins TRBV6-5 to TRBJ1-5; 8 bases line up with TRBD1. The V and J ends lost 8 bases and 5 bases, in that order; junction bases with no gene match: 11. This CDR3 region has 15 residues. Germline lookup yields CDR1 MNHEY and CDR2 SVGAGI. The CDR3 DNA is TGTGCCAGCTCCACAGGGGGTTTTTACGATCAGCCCCAGCATTTT. It translates to CASSTGGFYDQPQHF.

The V gene is TRBV2, the J gene TRBJ1-1; no reliable D call. The CDR3 runs 13 residues. CDR1 and CDR2 (germline): SNHLY, FYNNEI. Between the trimmed V and J ends, which lost 4 bases and 5 bases, there was a span of 11 bases. The CDR3 DNA reads as TGTGCCAGCAGTGGTCAGGCCGAGACTGAAGCTTTCTTT. Encoded protein: CASSGQAETEAFF.

This clone was picked up one time. The genes are TRBV7-9 and TRBJ1-1; 7 bases match TRBD1. V lost 5 bases and J lost 10; bases outside the gene matches: 10. The CDR3 length is 13 residues. Looked up from germline, CDR1 is SEHNR and CDR2 is FQNEAQ (reference sequence). CDR3 sequence: CASSPGQEVGAFF. The DNA of the CDR3 is TGTGCCAGCAGCCCCGGACAGGAGGTAGGAGCTTTCTTT. The complete variable domain, with remaining parts taken from reference TRBV7-9 and TRBJ1-1, reads DTGVSQNPRHKITKRGQNVTFRCDPISEHNRLYWYRQTLGQGPEFLTYFQNEAQLEKSRLLSDRFSAERPKGSFSTLEIQRTEQGDSAMYLCASSPGQEVGAFFGQGTRLTVV.

The CDR3 reads CAIGETGETQYF. CDR3 bases: TGTGCCATCGGGGAGACGGGAGAGACCCAGTACTTC. V usage is TRBV2 and J usage is TRBJ2-5; D is perhaps TRBD2 (5 bases). Trimming stripped 10 bases from V and 4 bases from J, with 13 bases between. Germline CDR1 reads SNHLY; CDR2 reads FYNNEI. The CDR3 contains 12 residues.